This TCR beta chain was profiled in a study of T cell changes during pregnancy in multiple sclerosis. Assay used: immunoSEQ multiplex PCR; TCRdb lists only in-frame clones, some missing. Of some 56,000 clones listed, roughly 90% are singletons. V lost 5 bases to trimming and J lost 0 bases; unmatched junction nucleotides: 6. The CDR3 is 18 residues long. Germline V gene sequence: CDR1 MNHEY, CDR2 SMNVEV (reference sequence). The chain has TRBV27 and TRBJ1-6; 11 bases fit TRBD1. The source is a female donor with multiple sclerosis, enrolled in a pregnancy study. Here the sequenced sample was CD4+ T cells from peripheral blood mononuclear cells, taken after pregnancy. CDR3 nucleotide sequence: TGTGCCAGCAGTGTGGGACAGGGGGTTTTCTCCTATAATTCACCCCTCCACTTT. Translating it yields CASSVGQGVFSYNSPLHF.